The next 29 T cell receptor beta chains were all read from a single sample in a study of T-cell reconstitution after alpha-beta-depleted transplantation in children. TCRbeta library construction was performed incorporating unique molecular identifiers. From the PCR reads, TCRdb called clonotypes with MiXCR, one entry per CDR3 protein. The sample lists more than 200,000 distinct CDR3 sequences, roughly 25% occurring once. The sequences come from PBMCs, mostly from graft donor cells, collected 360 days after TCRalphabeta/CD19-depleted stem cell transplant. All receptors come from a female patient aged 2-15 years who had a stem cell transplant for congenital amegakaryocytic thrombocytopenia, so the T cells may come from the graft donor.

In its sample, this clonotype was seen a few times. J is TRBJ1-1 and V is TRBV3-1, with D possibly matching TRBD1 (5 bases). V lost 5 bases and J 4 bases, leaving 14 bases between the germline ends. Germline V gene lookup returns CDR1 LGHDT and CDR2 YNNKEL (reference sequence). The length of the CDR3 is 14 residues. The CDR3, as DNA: TGTGCCAGCAGCAGAACCCAGGGAGGCACTGAAGCTTTCTTT. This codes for CASSRTQGGTEAFF.

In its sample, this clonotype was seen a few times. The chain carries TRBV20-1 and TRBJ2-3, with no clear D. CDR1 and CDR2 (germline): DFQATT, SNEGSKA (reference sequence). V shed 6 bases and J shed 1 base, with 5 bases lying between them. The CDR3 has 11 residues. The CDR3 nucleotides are TGCAGTGCCCTCCGCACAGATACGCAGTATTTT. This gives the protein CSALRTDTQYF.

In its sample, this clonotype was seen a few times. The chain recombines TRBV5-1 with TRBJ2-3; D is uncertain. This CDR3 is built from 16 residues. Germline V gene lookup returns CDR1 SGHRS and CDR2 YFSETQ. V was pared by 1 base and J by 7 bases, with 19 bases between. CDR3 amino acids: CASSLMFDGIGNTQYF. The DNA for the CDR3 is TGCGCCAGCAGCTTGATGTTTGATGGGATCGGAAATACGCAGTATTTT.

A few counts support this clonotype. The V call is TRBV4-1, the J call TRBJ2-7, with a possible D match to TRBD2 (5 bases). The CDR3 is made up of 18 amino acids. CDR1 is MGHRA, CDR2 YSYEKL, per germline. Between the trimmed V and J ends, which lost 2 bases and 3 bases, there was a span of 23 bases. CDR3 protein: CASSQSTQAHGKGYEQYF. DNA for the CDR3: TGCGCCAGCAGCCAATCGACACAAGCTCACGGGAAAGGCTACGAGCAGTACTTC.

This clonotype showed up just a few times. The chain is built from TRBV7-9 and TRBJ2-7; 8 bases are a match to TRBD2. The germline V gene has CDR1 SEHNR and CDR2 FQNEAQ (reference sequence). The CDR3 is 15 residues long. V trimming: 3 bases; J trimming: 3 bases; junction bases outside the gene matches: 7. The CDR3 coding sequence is TGTGCCAGCAGCTTCTTCCGAGCGGGAGACTACGAGCAGTACTTC. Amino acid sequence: CASSFFRAGDYEQYF.

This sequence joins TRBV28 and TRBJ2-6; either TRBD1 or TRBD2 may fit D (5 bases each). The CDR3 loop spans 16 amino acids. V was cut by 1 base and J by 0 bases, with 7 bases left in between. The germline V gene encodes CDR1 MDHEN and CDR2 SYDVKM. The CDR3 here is CASSLFGGSGANVLTF. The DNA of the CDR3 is TGTGCCAGCAGTTTATTTGGGGGCTCTGGGGCCAACGTCCTGACTTTC.

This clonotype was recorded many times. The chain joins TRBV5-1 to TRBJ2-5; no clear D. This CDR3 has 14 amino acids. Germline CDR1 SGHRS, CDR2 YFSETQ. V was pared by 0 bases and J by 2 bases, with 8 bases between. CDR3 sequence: CASSLVARQETQYF. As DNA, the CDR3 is TGCGCCAGCAGCTTGGTAGCTAGACAAGAGACCCAGTACTTC.

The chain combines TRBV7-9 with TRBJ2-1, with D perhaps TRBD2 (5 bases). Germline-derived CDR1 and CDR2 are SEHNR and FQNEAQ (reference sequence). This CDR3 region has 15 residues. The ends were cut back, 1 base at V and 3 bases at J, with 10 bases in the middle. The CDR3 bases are TGTGCCAGCAGCTTAGGTCGAGGGATCTACAATGAGCAGTTCTTC. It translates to CASSLGRGIYNEQFF.

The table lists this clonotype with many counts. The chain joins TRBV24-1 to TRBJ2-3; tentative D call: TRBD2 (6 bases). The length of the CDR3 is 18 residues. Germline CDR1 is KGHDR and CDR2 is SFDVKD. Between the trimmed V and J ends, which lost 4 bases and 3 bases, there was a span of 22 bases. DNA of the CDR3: TGTGCCACCAGTGACGCAAAACCCGAGGAGGGGAGGACAGATACGCAGTATTTT. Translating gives CATSDAKPEEGRTDTQYF.

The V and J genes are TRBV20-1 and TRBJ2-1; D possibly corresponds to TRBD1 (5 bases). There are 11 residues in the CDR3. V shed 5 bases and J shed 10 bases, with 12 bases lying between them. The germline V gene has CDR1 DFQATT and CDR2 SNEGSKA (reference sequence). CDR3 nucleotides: TGCAGTGCTCCTGGGGCCCCGGAGCAGTTCTTC. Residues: CSAPGAPEQFF.

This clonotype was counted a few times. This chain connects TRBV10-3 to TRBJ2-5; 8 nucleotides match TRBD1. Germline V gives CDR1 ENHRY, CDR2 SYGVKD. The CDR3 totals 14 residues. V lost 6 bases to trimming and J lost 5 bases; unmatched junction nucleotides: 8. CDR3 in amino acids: CAIRPTGDGETQYF. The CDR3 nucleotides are TGTGCCATCAGGCCGACAGGGGATGGGGAGACCCAGTACTTC.

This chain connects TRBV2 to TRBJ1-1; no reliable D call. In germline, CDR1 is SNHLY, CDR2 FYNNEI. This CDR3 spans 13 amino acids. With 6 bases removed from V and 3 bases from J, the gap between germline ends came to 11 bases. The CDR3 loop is CASRAYRYTEAFF. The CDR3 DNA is TGTGCCAGCAGGGCCTACAGATACACTGAAGCTTTCTTT.

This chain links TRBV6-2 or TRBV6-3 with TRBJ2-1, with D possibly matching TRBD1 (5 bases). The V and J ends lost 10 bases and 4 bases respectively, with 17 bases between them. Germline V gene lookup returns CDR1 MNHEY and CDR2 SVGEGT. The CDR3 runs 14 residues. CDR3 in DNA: TGTGCCATTCGATCCGTCTGGACATACAATGAGCAGTTCTTC. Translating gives CAIRSVWTYNEQFF.

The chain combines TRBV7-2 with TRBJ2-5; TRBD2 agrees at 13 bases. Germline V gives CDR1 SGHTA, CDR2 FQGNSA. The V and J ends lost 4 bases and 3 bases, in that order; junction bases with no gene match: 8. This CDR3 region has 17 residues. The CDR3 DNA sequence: TGTGCCAGCAGCTCGGGACTAGCGGGACTTCCTGAAGAGACCCAGTACTTC. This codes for CASSSGLAGLPEETQYF.

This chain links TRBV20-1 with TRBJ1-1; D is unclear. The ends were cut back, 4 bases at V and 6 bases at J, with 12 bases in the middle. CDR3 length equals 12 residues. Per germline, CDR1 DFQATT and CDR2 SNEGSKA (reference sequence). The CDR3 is CSATWVVAEAFF. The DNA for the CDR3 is TGCAGTGCTACCTGGGTCGTTGCTGAAGCTTTCTTT.

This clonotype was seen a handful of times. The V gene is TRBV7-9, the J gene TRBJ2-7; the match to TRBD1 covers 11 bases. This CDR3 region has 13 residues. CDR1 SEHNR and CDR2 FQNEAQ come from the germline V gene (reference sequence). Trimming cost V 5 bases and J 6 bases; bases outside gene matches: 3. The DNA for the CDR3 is TGTGCCAGCAGCACAGGACAGGGGGCCGAGCAGTACTTC. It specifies CASSTGQGAEQYF.

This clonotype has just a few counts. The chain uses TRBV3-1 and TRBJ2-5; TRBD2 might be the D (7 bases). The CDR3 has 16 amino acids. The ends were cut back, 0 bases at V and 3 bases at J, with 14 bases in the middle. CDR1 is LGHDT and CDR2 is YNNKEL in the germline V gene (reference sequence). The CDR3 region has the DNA TGTGCCAGCAGCCAAGAATCGCGAGGGGGGGAAGAGACCCAGTACTTC. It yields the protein CASSQESRGGEETQYF.

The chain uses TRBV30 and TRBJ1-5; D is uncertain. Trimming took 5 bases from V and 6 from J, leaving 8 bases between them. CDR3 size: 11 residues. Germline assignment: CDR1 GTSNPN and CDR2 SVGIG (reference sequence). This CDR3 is CAWGQGQPQHF. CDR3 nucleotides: TGTGCCTGGGGCCAAGGTCAGCCCCAGCATTTT.

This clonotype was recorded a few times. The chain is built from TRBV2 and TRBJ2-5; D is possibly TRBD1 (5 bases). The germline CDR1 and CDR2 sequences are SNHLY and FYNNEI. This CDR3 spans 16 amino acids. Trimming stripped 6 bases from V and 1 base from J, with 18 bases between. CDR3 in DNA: TGTGCCAGCAGGACAGTTTTACTCGGTGCCCAAGAGACCCAGTACTTC. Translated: CASRTVLLGAQETQYF.

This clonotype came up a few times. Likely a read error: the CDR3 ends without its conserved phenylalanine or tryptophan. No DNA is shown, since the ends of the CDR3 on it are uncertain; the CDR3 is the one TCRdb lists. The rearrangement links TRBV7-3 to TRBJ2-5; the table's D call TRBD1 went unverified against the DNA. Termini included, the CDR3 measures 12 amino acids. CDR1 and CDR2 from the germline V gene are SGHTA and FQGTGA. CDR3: CASSLFGPAGDL.

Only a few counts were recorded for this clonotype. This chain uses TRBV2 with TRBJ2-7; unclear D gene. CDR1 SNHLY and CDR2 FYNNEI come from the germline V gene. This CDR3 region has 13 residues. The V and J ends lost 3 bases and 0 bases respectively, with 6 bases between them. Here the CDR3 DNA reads TGTGCCAGCAGTGATGAGGTCTCCTACGAGCAGTACTTC. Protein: CASSDEVSYEQYF.

CDR3 residues: CASSVASGSYEQYF. The CDR3 DNA follows: TGTGCCAGCAGTGTGGCTAGCGGGAGCTACGAGCAGTACTTC. The chain carries TRBV2 and TRBJ2-7; 10 bases fit TRBD2. The germline V gene encodes CDR1 SNHLY and CDR2 FYNNEI. V shed 4 bases, J shed 3 bases, and the junction held 3 bases outside the gene matches. This CDR3 is 14 amino acids long.

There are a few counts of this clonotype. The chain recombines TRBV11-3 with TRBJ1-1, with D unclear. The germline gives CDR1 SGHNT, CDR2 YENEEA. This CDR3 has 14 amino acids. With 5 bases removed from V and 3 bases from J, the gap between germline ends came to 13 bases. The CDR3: CASSREGGHTEAFF. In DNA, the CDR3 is TGTGCCAGCAGCAGAGAGGGAGGGCACACTGAAGCTTTCTTT.

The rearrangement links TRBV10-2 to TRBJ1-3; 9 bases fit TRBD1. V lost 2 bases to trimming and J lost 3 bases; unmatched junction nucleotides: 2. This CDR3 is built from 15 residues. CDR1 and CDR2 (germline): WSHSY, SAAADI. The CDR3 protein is CASSETGGYGNTIYF. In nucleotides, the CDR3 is TGCGCCAGCAGTGAGACAGGGGGCTATGGAAACACCATATATTTT.

CDR3 in DNA: TGTGCCAGCAGCCAAGCAAGGGGACAGCCCCAGCATTTT. This codes for CASSQARGQPQHF. The chain joins TRBV3-1 to TRBJ1-5, with D possibly being TRBD1 (5 bases). This CDR3 contains 13 residues. Looked up from germline, CDR1 is LGHDT and CDR2 is YNNKEL (reference sequence). Trimming pared 1 base from V and 7 bases from J, leaving 8 bases between. Based on the CDR3 plus reference TRBV3-1 and TRBJ1-5, the full variable domain is DTAVSQTPKYLVTQMGNDKSIKCEQNLGHDTMYWYKQDSKKFLKIMFSYNNKELIINETVPNRFSPKSPDKAHLNLHINSLELGDSAVYFCASSQARGQPQHFGDGTRLSIL.

The CDR3 DNA sequence: TGTGCCTGGAGTACCTCTAACTATGGCTACACCTTC. It translates to CAWSTSNYGYTF. The chain is built from TRBV30 and TRBJ1-2, with D uncertain. Germline assignment: CDR1 GTSNPN and CDR2 SVGIG (reference sequence). This CDR3 contains 12 residues. The V and J ends lost 2 bases and 0 bases respectively, with 4 bases between them.

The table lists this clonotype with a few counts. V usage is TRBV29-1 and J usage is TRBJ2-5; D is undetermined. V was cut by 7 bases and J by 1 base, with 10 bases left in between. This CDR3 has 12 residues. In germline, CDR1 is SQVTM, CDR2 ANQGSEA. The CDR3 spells CSGAGPQETQYF. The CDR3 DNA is TGCAGCGGGGCCGGACCCCAAGAGACCCAGTACTTC.

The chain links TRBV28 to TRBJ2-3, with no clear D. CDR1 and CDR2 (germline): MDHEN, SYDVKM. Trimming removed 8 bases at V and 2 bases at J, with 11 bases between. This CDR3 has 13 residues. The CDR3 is CASDPGPTDTQYF. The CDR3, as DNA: TGTGCCAGCGATCCCGGCCCCACAGATACGCAGTATTTT. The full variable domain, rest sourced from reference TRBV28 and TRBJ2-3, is DVKVTQSSRYLVKRTGEKVFLECVQDMDHENMFWYRQDPGLGLRLIYFSYDVKMKEKGDIPEGYSVSREKKERFSLILESASTNQTSMYLCASDPGPTDTQYFGPGTRLTVL.

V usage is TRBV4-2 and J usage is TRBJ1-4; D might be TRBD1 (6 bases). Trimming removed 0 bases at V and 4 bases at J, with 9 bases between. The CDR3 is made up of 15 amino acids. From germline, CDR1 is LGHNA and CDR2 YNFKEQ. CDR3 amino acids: CASSQDHRVNEKLFF. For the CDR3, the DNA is TGTGCCAGCAGCCAAGATCACAGGGTTAATGAAAAACTGTTTTTT.